The 18 T cell receptor beta chains in this list originate from one sample, sequenced in a study of blood T cells in healthy people across ages. For the second PCR, which ran for about 6 to 12 cycles, a sample-barcoded 5' primer and a J-beta primer mix were used. TCRdb re-analysed the 5' RACE reads in MiXCR, keeping a single row per CDR3 protein. Of fewer than 1 million distinct CDR3 sequences listed, under 45% were seen once; the top ten hold around 21%. Sequencing used blood. The receptor source for this set is a man in his sixties in good health.

The chain employs TRBV27 and TRBJ2-5; 7 bases agree with TRBD1. The CDR3 is 13 amino acids. Per germline, CDR1 MNHEY and CDR2 SMNVEV (reference sequence). Trimming cost V 6 bases and J 3 bases; bases outside gene matches: 4. The CDR3 DNA follows: TGTGCCAGCAGACCGGGGACAGAAGAGACCCAGTACTTC. Its translation is CASRPGTEETQYF.

This chain connects TRBV28 to TRBJ2-1; no definite D call. The V gene lost 3 bases and the J gene lost 9 bases, with 9 bases spanning the gap. The CDR3 is 12 amino acids. CDR1 is MDHEN and CDR2 is SYDVKM in the germline V gene. CDR3 nucleotides: TGTGCCAGCAGTTTGGATTTCAGTGAGCAGTTCTTC. Amino acid sequence: CASSLDFSEQFF. The full variable domain, in which reference TRBV28 and TRBJ2-1 provide the parts outside the CDR3, is DVKVTQSSRYLVKRTGEKVFLECVQDMDHENMFWYRQDPGLGLRLIYFSYDVKMKEKGDIPEGYSVSREKKERFSLILESASTNQTSMYLCASSLDFSEQFFGPGTRLTVL.

The chain couples TRBV12-3 or TRBV12-4 to TRBJ2-3, with 7 bases aligning to TRBD2. CDR3 length: 15 residues. Germline trimming cut 1 base from V and 6 bases from J; bases unmatched to any gene: 7. CDR3 sequence: CASSLGLAILDTQYF. The CDR3 nucleotides read TGTGCCAGCAGTTTAGGACTAGCTATCCTGGATACGCAGTATTTT.

This clonotype was seen at least ten times. V is TRBV6-1 and J is TRBJ1-5; 8 bases align to TRBD1. Germline loops: CDR1 MNHNS, CDR2 SASEGT. The CDR3 loop spans 14 amino acids. V trimming: 7 bases; J trimming: 5 bases; junction bases outside the gene matches: 7. CDR3 protein: CASIKGQGDQPQHF. CDR3 sequence (DNA): TGTGCCAGCATTAAAGGACAGGGCGATCAGCCCCAGCATTTT.

In this sample, this clonotype turned up a few times. The chain employs TRBV29-1 and TRBJ2-3; possible D gene TRBD2, 5 bases. The germline V and J ends were trimmed by 0 bases and 9 bases, with 19 bases remaining between them. Germline V lookup: CDR1 SQVTM, CDR2 ANQGSEA. The CDR3 contains 15 residues. CDR3 bases: TGCAGCGTTGAAGATCGGCTGGGCCCCAGGAGGACGCAGTATTTT. Its protein is CSVEDRLGPRRTQYF.

This rearrangement joins TRBV12-3 or TRBV12-4 to TRBJ2-7; TRBD1 might be the D (5 bases). The CDR3 sequence is 14 residues long. V lost 3 bases and J lost 4, with 13 bases in between. CDR3 in DNA: TGTGCCAGCAGTTTCAGGCAGGGATTTTACGAGCAGTACTTC. The encoded protein is CASSFRQGFYEQYF.

This clonotype was found a few times. J is TRBJ2-7 and V is TRBV27; TRBD1 might be the D (5 bases). Looked up from germline, CDR1 is MNHEY and CDR2 is SMNVEV (reference sequence). The CDR3 is made up of 15 amino acids. The germline V and J ends were trimmed by 1 base and 3 bases, with 13 bases remaining between them. Here the CDR3 reads CASSLYGAPNYEQYF. The CDR3 DNA reads TGTGCCAGCAGTTTATATGGGGCTCCTAACTACGAGCAGTACTTC.

The V and J genes are TRBV10-3 and TRBJ2-4; tentative D call: TRBD1 (6 bases). This CDR3 is 12 amino acids long. Trimming cost V 10 bases and J 13 bases, with 20 bases left between them. CDR1 is ENHRY, CDR2 SYGVKD, per germline. CDR3 DNA sequence: TGTGCCACACGGACAGTGGGTTATGAGCAGTACTTC. Encoded protein: CATRTVGYEQYF.

The rearrangement joins TRBV29-1 to TRBJ1-1; D is uncertain. V was cut by 4 bases and J by 11 bases, with 11 bases left in between. The CDR3 loop spans 10 amino acids. Germline V gene lookup returns CDR1 SQVTM and CDR2 ANQGSEA. Here the CDR3 DNA reads TGCAGCGTTGGGTCTACGGTCGCTTTCTTT. This codes for CSVGSTVAFF.

This clonotype was seen more than once but under ten times. This sequence joins TRBV28 and TRBJ2-2; 7 positions match TRBD1. Germline loops: CDR1 MDHEN, CDR2 SYDVKM. The CDR3 covers 16 residues. J lost 6 bases, V lost 6 bases, and 13 bases had no gene match. CDR3 sequence: CASSQAYRGFPGELFF. The CDR3 DNA reads TGTGCCAGCAGCCAAGCATACAGGGGTTTTCCCGGGGAGCTGTTTTTT.

Comment on this clonotype: It may be a read error: a sequence one base away is much more abundant. The V gene is TRBV7-2, the J gene TRBJ1-2; D is perhaps TRBD1 (5 bases). CDR3 length equals 14 residues. Germline CDR1 and CDR2: SGHTA and FQGNSA. The CDR3 DNA follows: TGTGCCAGCAGCGCCCGTGGGGCGAACTATGGCTGCACCTTC. Translated: CASSARGANYGCTF.

This rearrangement joins TRBV6-2 or TRBV6-3 to TRBJ2-5, with TRBD1 matching over 8 bases. This CDR3 is 16 amino acids long. Germline V gene lookup returns CDR1 MNHEY and CDR2 SVGEGT. Trimming at V came to 0 bases and at J to 1 base, leaving 4 bases not matched to a gene. The CDR3 loop is CASSYSGTGLQETQYF. CDR3 DNA sequence: TGTGCCAGCAGTTACTCCGGGACAGGACTCCAAGAGACCCAGTACTTC.

The rearrangement uses TRBV12-3 or TRBV12-4 and TRBJ1-6; tentative D call: TRBD1 (6 bases). This CDR3 region has 17 residues. V gave up 6 bases and J gave up 9 bases, with 24 bases separating them. The CDR3 DNA is TGTGCCAGCAGCCGCCTGGGGGGACACCTGCCCGGTTCACCCCTCCACTTT. It encodes CASSRLGGHLPGSPLHF.

The chain is built from TRBV29-1 and TRBJ1-1, with D uncertain. CDR1 is SQVTM and CDR2 is ANQGSEA in the germline V gene. This CDR3 contains 12 residues. Trimming shortened V by 3 bases and J by 0 bases, and 5 bases separated the two germline ends. This CDR3 is CSVDRLNTEAFF. In DNA, the CDR3 is TGCAGCGTTGATCGACTGAACACTGAAGCTTTCTTT.

In regard to this clonotype: At one boundary the junction diverges from the germline segment, which might be a read error. This chain uses TRBV13 with TRBJ1-4; D is undetermined. The CDR3 extends over 14 amino acids. The V gene's germline CDR1 is PRHDT and CDR2 FYEKMQ (reference sequence). Here the CDR3 DNA reads TGTGCCAGCAGCTTTCGGCCGAATAATGGAAAACTGTTTTTT. Translated, it gives CASSFRPNNGKLFF.

This clonotype appeared many times. The genes are TRBV29-1 and TRBJ2-1, with 7 bases that match TRBD2. CDR3 size: 20 residues. In germline, CDR1 is SQVTM, CDR2 ANQGSEA. Losses at the gene ends were 2 bases for V and 9 bases for J; bases not matched to a gene: 28. CDR3 loop: CSVEWDYPPKGDMPRTEQFF. The CDR3 nucleotides read TGCAGCGTTGAATGGGACTATCCACCTAAGGGTGACATGCCCAGAACTGAGCAGTTCTTC.

The rearrangement uses TRBV6-2 or TRBV6-3 and TRBJ1-2; D not resolved. In germline, CDR1 is MNHEY, CDR2 SVGEGT. The length of the CDR3 is 14 residues. V lost 5 bases and J 0 bases, leaving 10 bases between the germline ends. The CDR3 DNA reads as TGTGCCAGCAGTCCCAGCGGGTCTAACTATGGCTACACCTTC. This sequence encodes CASSPSGSNYGYTF.

This clonotype has just one count. The genes are TRBV6-2 or TRBV6-3 and TRBJ1-2; 9 nucleotides agree with TRBD1. The V gene end was trimmed by 10 bases and the J gene end by 6 bases; junction bases not matched to a gene: 3. This CDR3 spans 11 amino acids. Germline lookup yields CDR1 MNHEY and CDR2 SVGEGT. CDR3 sequence reads: CAIGQGHGYTF. As DNA, the CDR3 is TGTGCCATCGGACAGGGGCATGGCTACACCTTC.